Described below is a single T cell receptor (beta chain) sequence and its context. This record belongs to a study of T-cell reconstitution after alpha-beta-depleted transplantation in children. As it was prepared, the TCRbeta library received unique molecular identifiers. TCRdb re-derived calls from the PCR reads in MiXCR, one entry per CDR3 protein. Here the sample spans 640,000 or so distinct CDR3 sequences, 16% being singletons. The CDR3 consists of 15 residues. Germline CDR1 is SGHTA and CDR2 is FQGNSA. V gave up 4 bases and J gave up 5 bases, with 15 bases separating them. J is TRBJ1-3 and V is TRBV7-2, with unresolved D. The sample consisted of PBMCs from the stem cell graft donor, taken from the stem cell graft. The receptor comes from a human donor who donated a stem cell graft to a child with acute myeloid leukemia. The chain's CDR3 is CASSSHSSYRNTIYF. The CDR3 DNA reads as TGTGCCAGCAGCTCGCATTCATCATATCGAAACACCATATATTTT.